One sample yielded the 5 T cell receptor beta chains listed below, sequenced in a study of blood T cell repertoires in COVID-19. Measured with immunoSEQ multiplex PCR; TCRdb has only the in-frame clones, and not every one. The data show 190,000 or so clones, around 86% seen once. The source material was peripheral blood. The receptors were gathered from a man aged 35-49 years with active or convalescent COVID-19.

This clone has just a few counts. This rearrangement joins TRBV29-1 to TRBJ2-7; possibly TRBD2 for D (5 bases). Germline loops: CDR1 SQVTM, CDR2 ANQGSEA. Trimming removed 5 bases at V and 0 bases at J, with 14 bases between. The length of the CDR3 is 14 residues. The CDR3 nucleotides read TGCAGCGTTAAACCAAGCGGAATCTCCTACGAGCAGTACTTC. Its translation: CSVKPSGISYEQYF.

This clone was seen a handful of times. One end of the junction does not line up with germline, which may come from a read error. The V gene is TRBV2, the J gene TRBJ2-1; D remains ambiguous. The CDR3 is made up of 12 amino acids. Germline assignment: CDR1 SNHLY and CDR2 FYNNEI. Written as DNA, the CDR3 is TGTGCCAGCAGTGAGGTATTCGGTGAATCGCTCTTC. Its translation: CASSEVFGESLF.

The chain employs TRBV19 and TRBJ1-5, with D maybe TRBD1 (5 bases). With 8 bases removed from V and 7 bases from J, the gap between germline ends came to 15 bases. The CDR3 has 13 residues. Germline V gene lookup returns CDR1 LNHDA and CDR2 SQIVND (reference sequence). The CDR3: CASSWGGLQPQHF. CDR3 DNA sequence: TGTGCCAGTTCTTGGGGGGGACTGCAGCCCCAGCATTTT. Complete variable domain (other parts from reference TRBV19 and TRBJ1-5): DGGITQSPKYLFRKEGQNVTLSCEQNLNHDAMYWYRQDPGQGLRLIYYSQIVNDFQKGDIAEGYSVSREKKESFPLTVTSAQKNPTAFYLCASSWGGLQPQHFGDGTRLSIL.

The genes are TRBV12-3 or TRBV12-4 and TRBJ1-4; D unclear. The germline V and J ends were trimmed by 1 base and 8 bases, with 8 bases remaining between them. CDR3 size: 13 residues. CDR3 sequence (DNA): TGTGCCAGCAGTTTAGGGAGTGAGGAAAAACTGTTTTTT. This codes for CASSLGSEEKLFF.

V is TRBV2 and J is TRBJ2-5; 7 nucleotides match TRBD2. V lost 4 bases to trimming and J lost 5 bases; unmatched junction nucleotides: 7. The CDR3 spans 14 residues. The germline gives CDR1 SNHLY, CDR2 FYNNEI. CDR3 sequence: CASSGGGLAETQYF. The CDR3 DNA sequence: TGTGCCAGCAGTGGGGGGGGTCTAGCGGAGACCCAGTACTTC.